The 22 T cell receptor beta chains reported below all come from one sample, sequenced in a study of CD4 T cells in relation to SARS-CoV-2 and coronaviruses. Sequencing was performed with immunoSEQ multiplex PCR; in TCRdb, only in-frame clones are kept and a portion is missing. The data show around 18,000 clones, about 80% seen once. CD4+ T cells from unexposed donors were obtained before the COVID-19 pandemic (2011-2018). Isolation of CD4+ T cells took place after approximately eleven days in culture. Their antigens are not known. The sample was CD4+ T cells from PBMCs, cultured in vitro. These receptors all come from a human donor in good health.

The table lists this clone with a count of one. A read error may produce the germline difference seen at one junction end. V usage is TRBV3-1 (or the pseudogene TRBV3-2) and J usage is TRBJ2-7, with TRBD2 as a possible D gene (6 bases). CDR1 is LGHDT and CDR2 is YNNKEL in the germline V gene (reference sequence). The CDR3 consists of 14 residues. Written as DNA, the CDR3 is TGTGCCAGCAGCCAGGGACTCAAGACCTACGAGCAGTGCTTC. Translating gives CASSQGLKTYEQCF.

This chain connects TRBV6-1 to TRBJ1-5; TRBD1 matches 7 bases. CDR1 MNHNS and CDR2 SASEGT come from the germline V gene. V trimming: 3 bases; J trimming: 10 bases; junction bases outside the gene matches: 12. The CDR3 sequence is 15 residues long. The CDR3 is CASSDPAGQALPQHF. The DNA for the CDR3 is TGTGCCAGCAGTGACCCCGCCGGACAGGCTTTACCCCAGCATTTT.

V is TRBV6-5 and J is TRBJ1-2; D gene unclear. Germline values: CDR1 MNHEY, CDR2 SVGAGI. Trimming left V 11 bases short and J 6 bases short, with 13 bases between. The CDR3 runs 11 residues. The CDR3 region has the DNA TGTGCCCTGAGACTCTACAATGGCTACACCTTC. It specifies CALRLYNGYTF.

The chain joins TRBV19 to TRBJ2-3, with 9 bases identical to TRBD2. Germline values: CDR1 LNHDA, CDR2 SQIVND (reference sequence). The V segment lost 2 bases and the J segment 3 bases; nucleotides outside the gene matches: 3. The CDR3 has 15 amino acids. The CDR3 region has the DNA TGTGCCAGTAGTATACCTAGCGGGATAACAGATACGCAGTATTTT. This translates into CASSIPSGITDTQYF.

J is TRBJ1-1 and V is TRBV27, with 9 nucleotides matching TRBD1. The germline V gene encodes CDR1 MNHEY and CDR2 SMNVEV (reference sequence). This CDR3 is built from 15 residues. J gave up 4 bases and V 6 bases, and 9 bases lay outside the gene matches. DNA for the CDR3: TGTGCCAGCAGCTCCACAGGGGGCGAGGGCACTGAAGCTTTCTTT. This codes for CASSSTGGEGTEAFF.

The chain carries TRBV19 and TRBJ1-6; tentative D call: TRBD1 (5 bases). This CDR3 has 13 amino acids. V was cut by 7 bases and J by 7 bases, with 11 bases left in between. The V gene's germline CDR1 is LNHDA and CDR2 SQIVND (reference sequence). In DNA, the CDR3 is TGTGCCAGTATGCCGGGGGGAAATTCACCCCTCCACTTT. Protein: CASMPGGNSPLHF.

The chain combines TRBV20-1 with TRBJ2-3; the D is unclear. In germline, CDR1 is DFQATT, CDR2 SNEGSKA (reference sequence). This CDR3 contains 13 residues. V was cut by 3 bases and J by 2 bases, with 9 bases left in between. The CDR3 DNA is TGCAGTGCTAGTTGGGATACCACAGATACGCAGTATTTT. This encodes CSASWDTTDTQYF.

This clone appeared a few times. The chain joins TRBV3-1 (or the pseudogene TRBV3-2) to TRBJ2-7, with D unclear. From germline, CDR1 is LGHDT and CDR2 YNNKEL (reference sequence). V was trimmed by 1 base and J by 2 bases, leaving 12 bases between them. This CDR3 comprises 15 residues. The CDR3 DNA reads as TGTGCCAGCAGCCAAGTTTCCAAGGAACCCTACGAGCAGTACTTC. Translated: CASSQVSKEPYEQYF.

The chain recombines TRBV19 with TRBJ2-7; 10 nucleotides match TRBD2. Germline-derived CDR1 and CDR2 are LNHDA and SQIVND (reference sequence). J lost 2 bases, V lost 5 bases, and 6 bases had no gene match. The CDR3 consists of 15 residues. The CDR3 DNA sequence: TGTGCCAGTAGTGGTCGGACTAGCGGCACCTACGAGCAGTACTTC. Its translation is CASSGRTSGTYEQYF.

The J gene is TRBJ2-3, the V gene TRBV6-5; 9 bases fit TRBD2. CDR1 is MNHEY, CDR2 SVGAGI, per germline. After removal of 3 bases from V and 4 bases from J, the junction contained 2 bases not matched to a gene. The length of the CDR3 is 14 residues. CDR3 region: CASSYQRGADTQYF. The CDR3, as DNA: TGTGCCAGCAGTTATCAGCGGGGGGCAGATACGCAGTATTTT.

The chain uses TRBV11-1 and TRBJ2-2; unclear D gene. This CDR3 is 14 amino acids long. Germline V CDR1 and CDR2: SGHAT, FQDESV (reference sequence). Trimming shortened V by 2 bases and J by 7 bases, and 11 bases separated the two germline ends. CDR3 amino acids: CASSLPPPNGELFF. The CDR3, as DNA: TGTGCCAGCAGCTTACCCCCCCCCAACGGGGAGCTGTTTTTT.

The CDR3 loop reads CASSIGQGGFGMEKLFF. CDR3 DNA: TGTGCCAGTAGTATTGGACAGGGGGGTTTTGGAATGGAAAAACTGTTTTTT. The chain combines TRBV19 with TRBJ1-4; 10 bases are a match to TRBD1. V trimming: 3 bases; J trimming: 8 bases; junction bases outside the gene matches: 12. Looked up from germline, CDR1 is LNHDA and CDR2 is SQIVND (reference sequence). This CDR3 is built from 17 residues.

This chain uses TRBV2 with TRBJ1-6; D unresolved. The CDR3 covers 14 residues. CDR1 SNHLY and CDR2 FYNNEI come from the germline V gene. Trimming stripped 7 bases from V and 4 bases from J, with 11 bases between. CDR3 amino acids: CASTGGRYNSPLHF. The CDR3 region has the DNA TGTGCCAGCACAGGCGGAAGGTATAATTCACCCCTCCACTTT.

This clone was counted between two and nine times. This chain connects TRBV10-1 to TRBJ2-7, with a weak D call TRBD2 (6 bases). Germline loops: CDR1 WNHNN, CDR2 SYGVQD (reference sequence). V gave up 2 bases and J gave up 7 bases, with 6 bases separating them. The CDR3 is 11 residues long. Here the CDR3 DNA reads TGCGCCAGCAGTGAGGGGGGGGAGCAGTACTTC. Translation: CASSEGGEQYF.

This clone was seen only a few times. The gene calls are TRBV6-4 and TRBJ2-3; TRBD1 agrees at 9 bases. The junction had 6 bases not matched to a gene; V was cut back by 6 bases and J by 2 bases. This CDR3 spans 15 amino acids. The germline V gene encodes CDR1 MRHNA and CDR2 SNTAGT. The DNA for the CDR3 is TGTGCCAGCAGGAAGGGGACAGGGCCCACAGATACGCAGTATTTT. Protein sequence: CASRKGTGPTDTQYF.

The V call is TRBV30, the J call TRBJ2-7; D is unresolved. The germline CDR1 and CDR2 sequences are GTSNPN and SVGIG (reference sequence). Trimming removed 4 bases at V and 0 bases at J, with 7 bases between. The CDR3 totals 12 residues. This CDR3 reads CAWMPSSYEQYF. Here the CDR3 DNA reads TGTGCCTGGATGCCATCCTCCTACGAGCAGTACTTC.

J is TRBJ2-7 and V is TRBV11-2, with D possibly TRBD2 on 5 matching bases. Trimming cost V 3 bases and J 7 bases, with 10 bases left between them. The CDR3 sequence is 12 residues long. Germline CDR1 and CDR2: SGHAT and FQNNGV. CDR3 nucleotide sequence: TGTGCCAGCAGCTTCGGTTGGGAGGAGCAGTACTTC. Protein: CASSFGWEEQYF.

The chain carries TRBV6-5 and TRBJ2-1; 12 positions match TRBD2. Germline V lookup: CDR1 MNHEY, CDR2 SVGAGI. This CDR3 spans 15 amino acids. V was pared by 2 bases and J by 6 bases, with 2 bases of the junction left unmatched. The CDR3 reads CASSYTSGRTNEQFF. The CDR3 nucleotides read TGTGCCAGCAGTTACACTAGCGGGAGGACCAATGAGCAGTTCTTC.

This sequence joins TRBV7-9 and TRBJ1-2; D not resolved. CDR1 is SEHNR, CDR2 FQNEAQ, per germline (reference sequence). Trimming stripped 6 bases from V and 0 bases from J, with 20 bases between. The CDR3 is made up of 17 amino acids. In nucleotides, the CDR3 is TGTGCCAGCAGTGCCGGACGGATACTTGAAGCTAACTATGGCTACACCTTC. This translates into CASSAGRILEANYGYTF.

V and J are TRBV20-1 and TRBJ2-5; 7 bases map to TRBD2. With 3 bases clipped from V and 4 bases from J, the junction kept 11 bases outside the gene matches. Germline CDR1 DFQATT, CDR2 SNEGSKA (reference sequence). There are 15 residues in the CDR3. This CDR3 is CSASTRTRFVETQYF. DNA of the CDR3: TGCAGTGCTAGTACGCGGACTAGGTTTGTAGAGACCCAGTACTTC.

This clone was observed a single time. The CDR3 loop reads CASSLSGGNEQFF. The CDR3 nucleotides are TGTGCCAGCAGCTTGTCCGGGGGCAATGAGCAGTTCTTC. J is TRBJ2-1 and V is TRBV5-4; D is possibly TRBD2 (6 bases). V shed 1 base and J shed 6 bases, with 8 bases lying between them. The germline gives CDR1 SGHNT, CDR2 YYREEE (reference sequence). CDR3 length equals 13 residues.

The chain employs TRBV10-3 and TRBJ2-1; 8 positions agree with TRBD2. Trimming removed 6 bases from V and 4 bases from J; junction bases left unmatched: 8. The CDR3 has 15 residues. The germline V gene encodes CDR1 ENHRY and CDR2 SYGVKD. DNA for the CDR3: TGTGCCATCAGGGTCAGAGCGGGGGATTACAATGAGCAGTTCTTC. Translated, it gives CAIRVRAGDYNEQFF.